This T cell receptor (beta chain) was profiled in a study of vaccination and CD4 T cells after COVID-19. Points on this clonotype: Its antigen remains unidentified.

The Oncomine TCR Beta short-read assay was applied to DNA of cultured CD4+ T cells. TCRdb redid the calling of the PCR reads with MiXCR, one entry per CDR3 protein. Of 20,000 to 25,000 distinct CDR3 sequences in the sample, under 65% were seen once. Treatment given: approximately 9-day PBMC culture with coronavirus spike peptide pools or control peptides (ViraFEST assay). Germline V CDR1 and CDR2: DFQATT, SNEGSKA (reference sequence). The CDR3 is 14 residues long. J lost 2 bases, V lost 3 bases, and 4 bases had no gene match. The V call is TRBV20-1, the J call TRBJ2-1; 7 nucleotides agree with TRBD1. The sequenced sample was CD4+ T cells from blood, cultured in vitro, obtained after SARS-CoV-2 vaccination. This clonotype originated in a human donor who received a COVID-19 vaccine. Here the CDR3 DNA reads TGCAGTGCTAGCCCGGACAGGACCTACAATGAGCAGTTCTTC. It translates to CSASPDRTYNEQFF.